What follows is one TCR beta chain and its context. Its antigen is currently unknown. Germline V gene data show CDR1 as DFQATT and CDR2 as SNEGSKA (reference sequence). Trimming took off 5 bases at V and 6 bases at J, with 17 bases between the two ends. The CDR3 spans 13 residues. Each TCR beta cDNA library carried unique molecular identifiers. TCRdb fed the PCR reads into MiXCR, producing one record per CDR3 protein. The sample has fewer than 900,000 distinct CDR3 sequences, around 45% seen once. The data were taken from a study of post-analysis software for immune sequencing data. Study-level results: Significantly lower normalized Chao1 diversity was seen in multiple sclerosis patients than in controls. There were about 5 TRBV segments more frequent in patients than controls, and TRBV5-6, TRBV5-1 and TRBV20-1 were among them.

The material sequenced was blood. The TCR comes from a girl aged 10 to 17 with multiple sclerosis. The rearrangement joins TRBV20-1 to TRBJ2-7, with D unclear. CDR3 amino acids: CSAGMLRGSEQYF. The CDR3 bases are TGCAGTGCTGGGATGCTCCGCGGATCCGAGCAGTACTTC.